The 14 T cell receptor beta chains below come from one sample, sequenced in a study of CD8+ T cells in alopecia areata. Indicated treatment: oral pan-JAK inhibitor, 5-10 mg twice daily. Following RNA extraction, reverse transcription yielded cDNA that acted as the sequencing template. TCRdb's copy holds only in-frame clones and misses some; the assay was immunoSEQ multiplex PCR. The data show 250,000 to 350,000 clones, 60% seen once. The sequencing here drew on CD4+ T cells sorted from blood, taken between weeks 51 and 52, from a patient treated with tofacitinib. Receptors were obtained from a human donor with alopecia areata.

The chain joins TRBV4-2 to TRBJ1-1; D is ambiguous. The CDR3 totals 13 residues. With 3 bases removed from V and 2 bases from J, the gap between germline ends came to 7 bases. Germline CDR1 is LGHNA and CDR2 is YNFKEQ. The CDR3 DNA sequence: TGTGCCAGCAGCCAGAGGCCCAACACTGAAGCTTTCTTT. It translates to CASSQRPNTEAFF.

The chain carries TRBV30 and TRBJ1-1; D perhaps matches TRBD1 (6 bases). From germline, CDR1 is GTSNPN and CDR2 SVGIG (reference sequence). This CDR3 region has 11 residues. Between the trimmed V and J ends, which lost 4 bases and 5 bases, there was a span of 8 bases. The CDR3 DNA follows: TGTGCCTGGAAAACAGGGACTGAAGCTTTCTTT. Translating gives CAWKTGTEAFF.

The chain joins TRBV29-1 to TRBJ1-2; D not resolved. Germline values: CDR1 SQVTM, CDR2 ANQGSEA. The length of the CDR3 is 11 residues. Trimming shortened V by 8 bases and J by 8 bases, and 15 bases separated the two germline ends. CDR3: CSFFGPRGYTF. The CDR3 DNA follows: TGCAGCTTCTTCGGCCCTCGGGGCTACACCTTC.

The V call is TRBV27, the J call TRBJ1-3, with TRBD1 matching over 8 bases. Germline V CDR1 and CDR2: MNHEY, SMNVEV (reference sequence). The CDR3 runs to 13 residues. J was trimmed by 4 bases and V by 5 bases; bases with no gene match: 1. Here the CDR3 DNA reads TGTGCCAGCAGTCCAGGGGGCGGAAACACCATATATTTT. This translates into CASSPGGGNTIYF.

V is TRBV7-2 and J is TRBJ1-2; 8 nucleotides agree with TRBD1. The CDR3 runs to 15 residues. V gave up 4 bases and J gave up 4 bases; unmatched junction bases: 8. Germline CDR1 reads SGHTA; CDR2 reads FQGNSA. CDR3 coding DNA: TGTGCCAGCAGCTCCCCGGACAGGGCTGGCTATGGCTACACCTTC. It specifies CASSSPDRAGYGYTF.

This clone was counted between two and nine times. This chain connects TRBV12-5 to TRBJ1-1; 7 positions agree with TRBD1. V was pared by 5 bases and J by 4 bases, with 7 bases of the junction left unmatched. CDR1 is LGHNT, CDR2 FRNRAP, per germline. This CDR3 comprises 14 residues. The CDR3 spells CASGLGAGGTEAFF. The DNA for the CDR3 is TGTGCTAGTGGTCTGGGGGCAGGGGGCACTGAAGCTTTCTTT.

The CDR3 sequence: CASSVGANTEAFF. The CDR3 coding sequence is TGTGCCAGCAGCGTAGGGGCGAACACTGAAGCTTTCTTT. The genes are TRBV9 and TRBJ1-1; D is unresolved. The CDR3 loop spans 13 amino acids. V was pared by 0 bases and J by 1 base, with 4 bases between. Germline lookup yields CDR1 SGDLS and CDR2 YYNGEE.

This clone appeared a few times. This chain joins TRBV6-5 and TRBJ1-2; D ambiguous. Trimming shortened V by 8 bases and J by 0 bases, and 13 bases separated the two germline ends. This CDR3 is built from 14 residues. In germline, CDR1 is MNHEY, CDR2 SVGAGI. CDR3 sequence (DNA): TGTGCCAGCTTCACGAGGGCGACTAACTATGGCTACACCTTC. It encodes CASFTRATNYGYTF.

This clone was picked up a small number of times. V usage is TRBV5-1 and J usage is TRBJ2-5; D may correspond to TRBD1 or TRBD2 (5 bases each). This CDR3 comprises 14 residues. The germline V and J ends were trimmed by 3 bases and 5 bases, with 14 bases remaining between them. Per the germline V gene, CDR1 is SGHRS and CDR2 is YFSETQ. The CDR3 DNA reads TGCGCCAGCAGCTCAACCGGGGCCCAGGAGACCCAGTACTTC. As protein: CASSSTGAQETQYF.

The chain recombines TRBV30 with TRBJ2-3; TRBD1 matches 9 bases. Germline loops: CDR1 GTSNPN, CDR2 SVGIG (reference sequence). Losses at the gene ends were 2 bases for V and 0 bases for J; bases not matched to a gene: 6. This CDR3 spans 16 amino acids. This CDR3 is CAWSRTQGASTDTQYF. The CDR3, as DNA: TGTGCCTGGAGTCGTACACAGGGGGCTAGCACAGATACGCAGTATTTT.

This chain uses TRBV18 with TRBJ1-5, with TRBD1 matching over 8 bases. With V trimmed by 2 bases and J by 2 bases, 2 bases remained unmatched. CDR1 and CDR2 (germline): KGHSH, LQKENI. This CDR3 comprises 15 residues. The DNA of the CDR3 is TGTGCCAGCTCACCAATGACAGGGGGCAATCAGCCCCAGCATTTT. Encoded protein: CASSPMTGGNQPQHF.

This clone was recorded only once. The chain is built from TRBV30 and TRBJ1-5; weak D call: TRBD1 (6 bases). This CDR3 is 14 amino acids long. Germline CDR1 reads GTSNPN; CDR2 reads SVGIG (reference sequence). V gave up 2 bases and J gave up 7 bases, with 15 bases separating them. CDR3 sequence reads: CAWSRGRGWQPQHF. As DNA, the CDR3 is TGTGCCTGGAGTCGTGGCAGGGGATGGCAGCCCCAGCATTTT.

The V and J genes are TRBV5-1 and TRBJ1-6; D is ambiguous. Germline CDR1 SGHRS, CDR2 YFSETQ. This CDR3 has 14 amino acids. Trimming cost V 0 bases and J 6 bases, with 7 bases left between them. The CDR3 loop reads CASSLAGVNSPLHF. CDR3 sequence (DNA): TGCGCCAGCAGCTTGGCTGGGGTTAATTCACCCCTCCACTTT.

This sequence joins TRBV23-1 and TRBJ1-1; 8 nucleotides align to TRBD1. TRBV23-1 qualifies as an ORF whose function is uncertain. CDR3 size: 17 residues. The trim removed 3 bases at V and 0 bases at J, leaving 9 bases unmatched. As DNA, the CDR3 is TGCGCCAGCAGTCACCACCATCGGACAGGGATGAACACTGAAGCTTTCTTT. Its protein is CASSHHHRTGMNTEAFF.